The 8 T cell receptor beta chains listed next were all sequenced from one sample in a study of shared clonotypes between healthy human individuals. Profiling relied on immunoSEQ multiplex PCR, and the TCRdb table lists in-frame clones only, not all of them. The sample has more than 450,000 clones, 60% to 85% seen once; the top ten hold 10% to 15%. Sequencing input: PBMCs. These receptors came from a woman in her thirties or forties in good health. Some clones in this sample may be carry-over from other donors' samples.

The CDR3 DNA follows: TGCGCCAGCAGCTTGGACGTGATTAATGAGCAGTTCTTC. Residues: CASSLDVINEQFF. The chain employs TRBV5-1 and TRBJ2-1; D is unclear. The V and J ends lost 0 bases and 7 bases respectively, with 8 bases between them. The CDR3 runs to 13 residues. From germline, CDR1 is SGHRS and CDR2 YFSETQ.

This clone has more than one count but fewer than ten. The chain joins TRBV5-4 to TRBJ2-2; 15 bases agree with TRBD2. The J segment lost 7 bases and the V segment lost 0 bases, leaving 7 bases of the junction unmatched. The germline V gene encodes CDR1 SGHNT and CDR2 YYREEE (reference sequence). The CDR3 spans 18 residues. CDR3 protein: CASSLGPGLAGGGGELFF. CDR3 in DNA: TGTGCCAGCAGCTTGGGGCCGGGACTAGCGGGAGGTGGCGGGGAGCTGTTTTTT.

This clone has a count of ten or more. This chain joins TRBV6-5 and TRBJ2-7, with D possibly TRBD1 on 7 matching bases. V shed 7 bases and J shed 5 bases, with 15 bases lying between them. The CDR3 contains 13 residues. Germline V gene sequence: CDR1 MNHEY, CDR2 SVGAGI. As DNA, the CDR3 is TGTGCCAGCATGACCGGAGGGGGCGACGAGCAGTACTTC. This codes for CASMTGGGDEQYF.

J is TRBJ2-5 and V is TRBV6-1; perhaps D is TRBD1 or TRBD2 (6 bases each). The CDR3 is 15 amino acids. Trimming cost V 2 bases and J 0 bases, with 10 bases left between them. Germline V lookup: CDR1 MNHNS, CDR2 SASEGT. CDR3 DNA sequence: TGTGCCAGCAGTGAATACGGGGGCCACCAAGAGACCCAGTACTTC. This translates into CASSEYGGHQETQYF.

The chain recombines TRBV7-9 with TRBJ2-3, with D perhaps assigned TRBD1 or TRBD2 (5 bases each). The CDR3 loop spans 19 amino acids. Germline values: CDR1 SEHNR, CDR2 FQNEAQ (reference sequence). V lost 5 bases, J lost 3 bases, and 27 bases lay in between. This CDR3 reads CASSKDGTHGGWGTDTQYF. Written as DNA, the CDR3 is TGTGCCAGCAGCAAAGACGGGACGCACGGTGGATGGGGGACAGATACGCAGTATTTT. The complete variable domain, with remaining parts taken from reference TRBV7-9 and TRBJ2-3, reads DTGVSQNPRHKITKRGQNVTFRCDPISEHNRLYWYRQTLGQGPEFLTYFQNEAQLEKSRLLSDRFSAERPKGSFSTLEIQRTEQGDSAMYLCASSKDGTHGGWGTDTQYFGPGTRLTVL.

The table lists this clone with a few counts. The V and J genes are TRBV6-1 and TRBJ2-5; TRBD2 matches 9 bases. The J call is uncertain, as TRBJ2-7 better fits the DNA end. CDR1 and CDR2 from the germline V gene are MNHNS and SASEGT. This CDR3 spans 15 amino acids. The CDR3 spells CASSGLSGSSDEQYF. The CDR3 nucleotides read TGTGCCAGCAGCGGTCTTAGCGGGAGTTCTGACGAGCAGTACTTC.

The rearrangement uses TRBV4-2 and TRBJ1-2, with 7 positions matching TRBD1. The germline V gene encodes CDR1 LGHNA and CDR2 YNFKEQ. J was trimmed by 5 bases and V by 0 bases; bases with no gene match: 6. This CDR3 comprises 15 residues. CDR3 bases: TGTGCCAGCAGCCAAGATTGGGGGGGACAGTATGGCTACACCTTC. Translated, it gives CASSQDWGGQYGYTF.

This clone came up a few times. The rearrangement links TRBV5-5 to TRBJ2-5; D is possibly TRBD2 (5 bases). Trimming pared 4 bases from V and 0 bases from J, leaving 13 bases between. Germline V lookup: CDR1 SGHKS, CDR2 YYEKEE (reference sequence). This CDR3 contains 15 residues. Here the CDR3 DNA reads TGTGCCAGCAGCCGGATCGTAGCGAACCAAGAGACCCAGTACTTC. The encoded protein is CASSRIVANQETQYF.